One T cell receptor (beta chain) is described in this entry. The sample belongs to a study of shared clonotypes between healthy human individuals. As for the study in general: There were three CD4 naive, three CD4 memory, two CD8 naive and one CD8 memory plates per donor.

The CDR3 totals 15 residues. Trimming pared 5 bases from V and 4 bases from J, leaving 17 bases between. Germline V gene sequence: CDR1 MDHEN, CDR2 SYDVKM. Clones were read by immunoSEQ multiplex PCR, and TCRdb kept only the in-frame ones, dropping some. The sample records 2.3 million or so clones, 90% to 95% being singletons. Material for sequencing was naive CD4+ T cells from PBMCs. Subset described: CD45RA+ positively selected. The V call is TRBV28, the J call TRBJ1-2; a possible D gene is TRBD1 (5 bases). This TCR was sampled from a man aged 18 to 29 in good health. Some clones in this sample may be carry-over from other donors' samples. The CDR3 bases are TGTGCCAGCAGTGGACCAGGGAAACGGAGCTATGGCTACACCTTC. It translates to CASSGPGKRSYGYTF.